Shown below are 26 T cell receptor beta chains from a single sample sequenced in a study of blood T cells in healthy people across ages. Through a sample-barcoded 5' primer and a J-beta primer mix, a second PCR was run for roughly 7 to 11 cycles. TCRdb passed the 5' RACE reads through MiXCR, listing each CDR3 protein once. The data hold hundreds of thousands of distinct CDR3 sequences, with about 30% observed a single time. Source material: blood. These receptors were collected from a woman over 75 in good health.

This chain links TRBV20-1 with TRBJ2-7; possible D gene TRBD2, 5 bases. This CDR3 region has 13 residues. The V gene's germline CDR1 is DFQATT and CDR2 SNEGSKA (reference sequence). The germline V and J ends were trimmed by 7 bases and 2 bases, with 15 bases remaining between them. The CDR3 region has the DNA TGCAGTGGCCGGGATCCTCCGACCTACGAGCAGTACTTC. Translated, it gives CSGRDPPTYEQYF.

This clonotype was seen once. Written as DNA, the CDR3 is TGCGCCAGCAGCCAGTCCTTTGGAACAGGGCGCGAGACCCAGTTCTTC. Translating gives CASSQSFGTGRETQFF. The gene calls are TRBV4-1 and TRBJ2-1; D may be TRBD1 (6 bases). This CDR3 has 16 amino acids. Trimming pared 3 bases from V and 13 bases from J, leaving 25 bases between. The germline V gene encodes CDR1 MGHRA and CDR2 YSYEKL.

There are many counts of this clonotype. V and J are TRBV6-6 and TRBJ2-4; TRBD1 aligns across 9 bases. CDR3 length: 16 residues. Trimming at V came to 6 bases and at J to 0 bases, leaving 6 bases not matched to a gene. Germline-derived CDR1 and CDR2 are MNHNY and SVGAGI (reference sequence). The CDR3 DNA reads TGTGCCAGCAGAAGTCGACAGGGGGTAGCCAAAAACATTCAGTACTTC. Translating gives CASRSRQGVAKNIQYF.

This clonotype has ten or more counts. V is TRBV7-7 and J is TRBJ2-1; D is possibly TRBD2 (5 bases). Germline values: CDR1 SSHAT, CDR2 FNYEAQ (reference sequence). The CDR3 totals 15 residues. The V end lost 3 bases, the J end lost 6 bases, and 15 bases lay between the germline ends. The CDR3 DNA sequence: TGTGCCAGCAGCTTGGGCTCCACGGGGTCCAATGAGCAGTTCTTC. This gives the protein CASSLGSTGSNEQFF.

Details on this clonotype: Since a much larger clone is just one base distant, this may be a read error. This chain connects TRBV3-1 to TRBJ1-2; perhaps TRBD1 as D (6 bases). CDR3 length: 14 residues. Per the germline V gene, CDR1 is LGHDT and CDR2 is YNNKEL (reference sequence). The chain's CDR3 is CAGSQKVTGFGYTF. Written as DNA, the CDR3 is TGTGCCGGCAGCCAAAAGGTGACAGGTTTTGGCTACACCTTC.

This clonotype has a count of ten or more. The chain is built from TRBV25-1 and TRBJ2-7; tentatively, D is TRBD2 (6 bases). CDR1 is MGHDK and CDR2 is SYGVNS in the germline V gene. Between the trimmed V and J ends, which lost 4 bases and 0 bases, there was a span of 13 bases. There are 15 residues in the CDR3. The CDR3 here is CASSALGSGSYEQYF. The CDR3 region has the DNA TGTGCCAGCAGTGCTTTGGGTAGCGGCTCCTACGAGCAGTACTTC.

The sample holds a few counts of this clonotype. The rearrangement joins TRBV20-1 to TRBJ2-1; 10 bases fit TRBD1. J gave up 7 bases and V 5 bases, and 8 bases lay outside the gene matches. The CDR3 contains 14 residues. CDR1 and CDR2 (germline): DFQATT, SNEGSKA (reference sequence). The CDR3 nucleotides read TGCAGTGCTGATGGGACAGGGGATATGAATGAGCAGTTCTTC. Translated: CSADGTGDMNEQFF.

This clonotype turned up a few times. The CDR3 nucleotides are TGTGCCAGCAGTTGGTGGGGTGTCGCCGGGGAGCTGTTTTTT. It encodes CASSWWGVAGELFF. The chain uses TRBV6-5 and TRBJ2-2; D gene uncertain. Per the germline V gene, CDR1 is MNHEY and CDR2 is SVGAGI. The germline V and J ends were trimmed by 4 bases and 6 bases, with 12 bases remaining between them. The CDR3 covers 14 residues.

This clonotype was found once. The V gene is TRBV29-1, the J gene TRBJ2-7; 7 bases match TRBD2. The DNA end is a closer match to TRBJ2-1, so the J assignment may be wrong. This CDR3 comprises 12 residues. Per germline, CDR1 SQVTM and CDR2 ANQGSEA. DNA of the CDR3: TGCAGCGTTGATGGGGGGGACAATGAGCAGTTCTTC. It yields the protein CSVDGGDNEQFF.

The chain couples TRBV19 to TRBJ2-1; 10 bases are shared with TRBD2. Trimming removed 7 bases from V and 2 bases from J; junction bases left unmatched: 17. The CDR3 totals 19 residues. Germline V gives CDR1 LNHDA, CDR2 SQIVND (reference sequence). CDR3 nucleotides: TGTGCCAGTATCCCTAACACAGGGCTAGCGGGGGACCCCTACAATGAGCAGTTCTTC. Protein sequence: CASIPNTGLAGDPYNEQFF.

The chain recombines TRBV3-1 with TRBJ2-3; D might be TRBD1 (6 bases). V lost 8 bases and J 4 bases, leaving 16 bases between the germline ends. This CDR3 is built from 14 residues. CDR1 LGHDT and CDR2 YNNKEL come from the germline V gene (reference sequence). CDR3 sequence: CASQQGPGADTQYF. CDR3 DNA sequence: TGTGCCAGCCAGCAGGGGCCCGGGGCAGATACGCAGTATTTT.

This chain links TRBV2 with TRBJ1-5; the D gene is possibly TRBD1 (5 bases). CDR1 is SNHLY, CDR2 FYNNEI, per germline. V lost 3 bases to trimming and J lost 5 bases, with 11 bases between them. This CDR3 has 14 residues. The CDR3: CASSDGGEDQPQHF. The CDR3 coding sequence is TGTGCCAGCAGTGACGGGGGAGAAGATCAGCCCCAGCATTTT. Filled out from reference TRBV2 and TRBJ1-5, the complete variable domain reads EPEVTQTPSHQVTQMGQEVILRCVPISNHLYFYWYRQILGQKVEFLVSFYNNEISEKSEIFDDQFSVERPDGSNFTLKIRSTKLEDSAMYFCASSDGGEDQPQHFGDGTRLSIL.

This clonotype was found a few times. The rearrangement joins TRBV14 to TRBJ1-1; perhaps TRBD1 as D (6 bases). Trimming left V 1 base short and J 6 bases short, with 15 bases between. This CDR3 spans 15 amino acids. Germline CDR1 and CDR2: SGHDN and FVKESK. CDR3 DNA: TGTGCCAGCAGCCAAGTCACAGGGCGAACGGCTGAAGCTTTCTTT. The encoded protein is CASSQVTGRTAEAFF.

V gene TRBV6-4 combines with J gene TRBJ2-6; no reliable D call. Germline CDR1 MRHNA, CDR2 SNTAGT. This CDR3 spans 15 amino acids. Trimming left V 0 bases short and J 0 bases short, with 3 bases between. The CDR3 sequence: CASSDSNSGANVLTF. The DNA for the CDR3 is TGTGCCAGCAGTGACTCAAACTCTGGGGCCAACGTCCTGACTTTC.

This clonotype was picked up one time. DNA for the CDR3: TGTGCCAGCAGTTTATTAGGCCTCAATCAGCCCCAGCATTTT. This translates into CASSLLGLNQPQHF. The chain uses TRBV27 and TRBJ1-5; no clear D. The germline V and J ends were trimmed by 1 base and 3 bases, with 7 bases remaining between them. Germline loops: CDR1 MNHEY, CDR2 SMNVEV (reference sequence). This CDR3 comprises 14 residues.

The chain has TRBV20-1 and TRBJ2-3, with D tentatively TRBD2 (7 bases). This CDR3 contains 14 residues. Trimming removed 6 bases from V and 4 bases from J, with 17 bases in between. Germline V gene data show CDR1 as DFQATT and CDR2 as SNEGSKA (reference sequence). The CDR3 nucleotides read TGCAGTGCCCGTTGGGCGGGGGCGGCAGATACGCAGTATTTT. Its translation: CSARWAGAADTQYF.

The chain has TRBV19 and TRBJ1-1; D unresolved. V was pared by 4 bases and J by 5 bases, with 11 bases between. Germline values: CDR1 LNHDA, CDR2 SQIVND (reference sequence). CDR3 length: 13 residues. The CDR3 sequence: CASSREARTEAFF. The DNA for the CDR3 is TGTGCCAGTAGTAGGGAGGCGCGGACTGAAGCTTTCTTT.

This chain joins TRBV5-1 and TRBJ2-3; maybe TRBD2 (5 bases). This CDR3 spans 15 amino acids. In germline, CDR1 is SGHRS, CDR2 YFSETQ. V was trimmed by 2 bases and J by 6 bases, leaving 16 bases between them. This CDR3 reads CASSFSRARSDTQYF. DNA for the CDR3: TGCGCCAGCAGCTTCTCGCGGGCTCGGTCGGATACGCAGTATTTT.

In its sample, this clonotype was seen many times. CDR3 DNA sequence: TGTGCCAGCAGTGAATTTCGGGGGGCCCGAGGGACCCAGTACTTC. It translates to CASSEFRGARGTQYF. V gene TRBV6-1 combines with J gene TRBJ2-5, with a tentative D call TRBD2 (7 bases). With 2 bases removed from V and 7 bases from J, the gap between germline ends came to 17 bases. This CDR3 comprises 15 residues. Germline CDR1 is MNHNS and CDR2 is SASEGT.

This clonotype was observed many times. V usage is TRBV6-1 and J usage is TRBJ2-1; D may match TRBD1 or TRBD2 (5 bases each). Trimming cost V 6 bases and J 7 bases, with 13 bases left between them. The CDR3 extends over 13 amino acids. Germline-derived CDR1 and CDR2 are MNHNS and SASEGT. Here the CDR3 DNA reads TGTGCCAGCAGCCCTGGGTGGGGGAATGAGCAGTTCTTC. It is translated as CASSPGWGNEQFF.

Many counts were recorded for this clonotype. V usage is TRBV7-6 and J usage is TRBJ2-7; D call uncertain. There are 13 residues in the CDR3. V was trimmed by 5 bases and J by 3 bases, leaving 11 bases between them. Germline V CDR1 and CDR2: SGHVS, FNYEAQ. CDR3 loop: CASSLSPYYEQYF. CDR3 bases: TGTGCCAGCAGCCTCTCCCCGTACTACGAGCAGTACTTC.

This clonotype appeared many times. CDR3 DNA sequence: TGTGCCAGCTCACCGTCTCCGGGACCTCTAGAGACCCAGTACTTC. Translated: CASSPSPGPLETQYF. The chain employs TRBV18 and TRBJ2-5; D tentatively fits TRBD1 or TRBD2 (5 bases each). V was clipped by 3 bases and J by 4 bases, with 15 bases between them. The length of the CDR3 is 15 residues. Per germline, CDR1 KGHSH and CDR2 LQKENI.

This clonotype came up a few times. V gene TRBV7-9 combines with J gene TRBJ1-4, with 7 bases identical to TRBD1. J was trimmed by 2 bases and V by 5 bases; bases with no gene match: 8. The CDR3 is made up of 16 amino acids. Germline V gene sequence: CDR1 SEHNR, CDR2 FQNEAQ (reference sequence). CDR3 sequence: CASSASGGQTNEKLFF. For the CDR3, the DNA is TGTGCCAGCAGCGCCTCCGGGGGACAGACTAATGAAAAACTGTTTTTT.

Regarding this clonotype: A much larger clone is a single base away; this may be a read error. The rearrangement uses TRBV5-5 and TRBJ2-7, with D possibly called TRBD1 or TRBD2 (6 bases each). Germline CDR1 and CDR2: SGHKS and YYEKEE (reference sequence). This CDR3 spans 17 amino acids. The ends were cut back, 0 bases at V and 3 bases at J, with 19 bases in the middle. Written as DNA, the CDR3 is TGTGCCAGCAGCTTGGGTCAGGGGATGGGACTTGACTACGAGCAGTACTTC. It translates to CASSLGQGMGLDYEQYF.

Ten or more counts support this clonotype. This sequence joins TRBV4-2 and TRBJ1-2; D might be TRBD1 (6 bases). The germline CDR1 and CDR2 sequences are LGHNA and YNFKEQ. Trimming removed 0 bases from V and 7 bases from J, with 12 bases in between. This CDR3 is built from 14 residues. The CDR3 DNA reads TGTGCCAGCAGCCAAGAAGAGGGGGTGGGTGGCTACACCTTC. Translating gives CASSQEEGVGGYTF.

This chain uses TRBV24-1 with TRBJ2-3; 7 positions match TRBD2. With V trimmed by 9 bases and J by 5 bases, 10 bases remained unmatched. This CDR3 region has 14 residues. Germline CDR1 is KGHDR and CDR2 is SFDVKD. The CDR3 reads CATREEGNRDTQYF. The CDR3 DNA follows: TGTGCCACCCGGGAGGAGGGTAATAGAGATACGCAGTATTTT.